Shown below are 22 T cell receptor beta chains from a single sample sequenced in a study of a mutant IDH1 vaccine in newly diagnosed glioma (dated by TCRdb to the early 2020s). Receptor amplification or capture employed the immunoSEQ multiplex PCR assay. Here the immuneACCESS table is served through TCRdb, limited to in-frame sequences with V and J called. Missing clones are a known gap in these copies; in checked studies unresolved V genes cover under half, and the rest lacks a known reason. For this sample the table gives approximately 52,000 clones, of which around 80% were detected only once. Of the sample, roughly 5% is held by the ten largest clones. Antigen specificity for these receptors is unknown. According to the study, the label for this sample's time point signals: week 47, end of study. A 20-mer mutant IDH1 peptide at 300 micrograms in Montanide made up each vaccine dose, which was injected subcutaneously together with topical imiquimod.

The specimen comprised PBMCs, sampled from a glioma patient whose treatment included an IDH1 peptide vaccine. The receptors originated from a woman in her 40s with glioma. Some clones in this sample may be carry-over from other donors' samples.

This clone has just a few counts. The V and J genes are TRBV2 and TRBJ2-1; perhaps TRBD1 as D (6 bases). Germline CDR1 is SNHLY and CDR2 is FYNNEI. The CDR3 contains 13 residues. V was shortened by 1 base and J by 8 bases, with 9 bases between the two germline ends. The CDR3 here is CASSEGQAYEQFF. The CDR3 nucleotides are TGTGCCAGCAGTGAAGGACAGGCCTATGAGCAGTTCTTC.

This chain joins TRBV7-2 and TRBJ2-1; tentative D call: TRBD2 (5 bases). V was pared by 1 base and J by 9 bases, with 13 bases between. This CDR3 region has 14 residues. From germline, CDR1 is SGHTA and CDR2 FQGNSA. CDR3 amino acids: CASSLGSSRGEQFF. Written as DNA, the CDR3 is TGTGCCAGCAGCTTAGGGTCTAGTCGGGGTGAGCAGTTCTTC.

The V and J genes are TRBV5-1 and TRBJ2-7; the match to TRBD2 covers 10 bases. This CDR3 contains 13 residues. The germline CDR1 and CDR2 sequences are SGHRS and YFSETQ. V gave up 7 bases and J gave up 3 bases; unmatched junction bases: 4. The CDR3 DNA sequence: TGCGCCAGCCGTTCTAGCGGGAGCTACGAGCAGTACTTC. It is translated as CASRSSGSYEQYF.

The gene calls are TRBV27 and TRBJ1-1; 7 nucleotides match TRBD1. The length of the CDR3 is 15 residues. Germline loops: CDR1 MNHEY, CDR2 SMNVEV (reference sequence). The V and J ends lost 2 bases and 6 bases, in that order; junction bases with no gene match: 9. DNA for the CDR3: TGTGCCAGCAGTTTAGGGACACAGGGGTTCGCTGAAGCTTTCTTT. Residues: CASSLGTQGFAEAFF.

The CDR3 bases are TGTGCCAGCAGCCCCCCCAGGGCCAACTATGGCTACACCTTC. This codes for CASSPPRANYGYTF. V gene TRBV7-9 combines with J gene TRBJ1-2; D is possibly TRBD1 (5 bases). This CDR3 has 14 residues. With 5 bases removed from V and 2 bases from J, the gap between germline ends came to 12 bases. CDR1 is SEHNR and CDR2 is FQNEAQ in the germline V gene (reference sequence).

The chain couples TRBV13 to TRBJ2-1; D is possibly TRBD1 (6 bases). Between the trimmed V and J ends, which lost 5 bases and 6 bases, there was a span of 14 bases. The CDR3 consists of 14 residues. Per the germline V gene, CDR1 is PRHDT and CDR2 is FYEKMQ (reference sequence). CDR3 nucleotide sequence: TGTGCCAGCAGCCCAAAGGTAGGGGGCAATGAGCAGTTCTTC. Translation gives CASSPKVGGNEQFF.

There are a few counts of this clone. This chain links TRBV2 with TRBJ2-7, with a weak D call TRBD1 (5 bases). The length of the CDR3 is 13 residues. Germline CDR1 and CDR2: SNHLY and FYNNEI. With 4 bases removed from V and 2 bases from J, the gap between germline ends came to 9 bases. The CDR3: CASSVGAAYEQYF. DNA for the CDR3: TGTGCCAGCAGTGTAGGGGCAGCCTACGAGCAGTACTTC.

This rearrangement joins TRBV29-1 to TRBJ1-1, with D hard to call. The V end lost 7 bases, the J end lost 1 base, and 4 bases lay between the germline ends. Germline-derived CDR1 and CDR2 are SQVTM and ANQGSEA. This CDR3 has 10 amino acids. The CDR3 sequence: CSGENTEAFF. Here the CDR3 DNA reads TGCAGCGGGGAGAACACTGAAGCTTTCTTT.

This rearrangement joins TRBV28 to TRBJ1-1, with 8 bases identical to TRBD1. Per the germline V gene, CDR1 is MDHEN and CDR2 is SYDVKM. This CDR3 has 11 residues. Unmatched junction bases numbered 7, after V lost 8 bases and J lost 11 bases. CDR3 protein: CASGTGFAAFF. The CDR3 DNA reads TGTGCCAGCGGGACAGGCTTTGCGGCTTTCTTT.

The gene calls are TRBV29-1 and TRBJ2-5, with 9 positions matching TRBD2. The CDR3 extends over 13 amino acids. V shed 7 bases and J 5 bases; nucleotides not matched to a gene: 8. Germline lookup yields CDR1 SQVTM and CDR2 ANQGSEA. CDR3: CSGGRGGAETQYF. Written as DNA, the CDR3 is TGCAGCGGGGGTCGCGGGGGGGCCGAGACCCAGTACTTC.

The chain links TRBV4-3 to TRBJ2-7; no firm D call. The CDR3 runs to 19 residues. Germline V gene sequence: CDR1 LGHNA, CDR2 YSLEER. V was trimmed by 1 base and J by 3 bases, leaving 25 bases between them. CDR3 in amino acids: CASSQAVVASAHINYEQYF. The CDR3, as DNA: TGCGCCAGCAGCCAAGCCGTAGTGGCCTCGGCACACATAAACTACGAGCAGTACTTC.

V gene TRBV7-2 combines with J gene TRBJ2-1; TRBD2 matches 10 bases. The CDR3 is 15 amino acids. J gave up 4 bases and V 5 bases, and 5 bases lay outside the gene matches. CDR1 SGHTA and CDR2 FQGNSA come from the germline V gene. The CDR3 here is CASSLERGGYNEQFF. In DNA, the CDR3 is TGTGCCAGCAGCCTGGAGCGGGGGGGGTACAATGAGCAGTTCTTC.

This clone was detected only a few times. The genes are TRBV30 and TRBJ1-1; a possible D gene is TRBD1 (5 bases). This CDR3 spans 14 amino acids. Per germline, CDR1 GTSNPN and CDR2 SVGIG (reference sequence). Trimming shortened V by 1 base and J by 6 bases, and 15 bases separated the two germline ends. CDR3 sequence: CAWSEGTGGPEAFF. As DNA, the CDR3 is TGTGCCTGGAGTGAAGGGACGGGCGGTCCTGAAGCTTTCTTT.

The rearrangement joins TRBV10-3 to TRBJ2-7; D possibly corresponds to TRBD1 (6 bases). The CDR3 is 17 residues long. V was cut by 0 bases and J by 3 bases, with 18 bases left in between. CDR1 is ENHRY and CDR2 is SYGVKD in the germline V gene. The CDR3 bases are TGTGCCATCAGTGAGTCCGGCAGGGGTAATTTGAACTACGAGCAGTACTTC. This sequence encodes CAISESGRGNLNYEQYF.

This clone was seen only a few times. The chain couples TRBV5-1 to TRBJ1-1, with TRBD1 identical over 10 bases. In germline, CDR1 is SGHRS, CDR2 YFSETQ. V lost 3 bases and J lost 3; bases outside the gene matches: 5. This CDR3 is 15 amino acids long. The chain's CDR3 is CASSYSGTGDTEAFF. CDR3 coding DNA: TGCGCCAGCAGCTACTCCGGGACAGGGGACACTGAAGCTTTCTTT. The entire variable domain, with the rest obtained from reference TRBV5-1 and TRBJ1-1, is as follows: KAGVTQTPRYLIKTRGQQVTLSCSPISGHRSVSWYQQTPGQGLQFLFEYFSETQRNKGNFPGRFSGRQFSNSRSEMNVSTLELGDSALYLCASSYSGTGDTEAFFGQGTRLTVV.

This chain's CDR3 is CATSYRTMSDSPLHF. The DNA for the CDR3 is TGTGCCACCAGCTACCGGACCATGTCGGATTCACCCCTCCACTTT. The rearrangement links TRBV15 to TRBJ1-6; D is unclear. The germline gives CDR1 LNHNV, CDR2 YYDKDF (reference sequence). The CDR3 has 15 amino acids. The germline V and J ends were trimmed by 5 bases and 8 bases, with 16 bases remaining between them. Looking up the rest from reference TRBV15 and TRBJ1-6 gives the full variable domain: DAMVIQNPRYQVTQFGKPVTLSCSQTLNHNVMYWYQQKSSQAPKLLFHYYDKDFNNEADTPDNFQSRRPNTSFCFLDIRSPGLGDTAMYLCATSYRTMSDSPLHFGNGTRLTVT.

The chain recombines TRBV6-5 with TRBJ2-2; a possible D gene is TRBD2 (7 bases). The V end lost 6 bases, the J end lost 6 bases, and 17 bases lay between the germline ends. In germline, CDR1 is MNHEY, CDR2 SVGAGI. There are 15 residues in the CDR3. The CDR3, as DNA: TGTGCCAGCAGGGGGGAGGGGGTTAGGGCCGGGGAGCTGTTTTTT. This sequence encodes CASRGEGVRAGELFF.

The chain joins TRBV5-1 to TRBJ1-2; 10 bases are shared with TRBD1. The CDR3 has 15 amino acids. V gave up 2 bases and J gave up 0 bases; unmatched junction bases: 1. Germline V gene sequence: CDR1 SGHRS, CDR2 YFSETQ. CDR3 sequence reads: CASSFGTGANYGYTF. DNA of the CDR3: TGCGCCAGCAGCTTCGGGACAGGGGCTAACTATGGCTACACCTTC.

This clone has only a few counts. The gene calls are TRBV29-1 and TRBJ1-1, with TRBD1 identical over 10 bases. Germline V CDR1 and CDR2: SQVTM, ANQGSEA. The V segment lost 7 bases and the J segment 0 bases; nucleotides outside the gene matches: 8. The CDR3 covers 15 residues. CDR3 DNA sequence: TGCAGCGCACCAGGACAGGGGGGGATGAACACTGAAGCTTTCTTT. Its translation: CSAPGQGGMNTEAFF.

Only a few counts were recorded for this clone. This chain uses TRBV7-2 with TRBJ1-4; D is uncertain. V lost 0 bases and J 4 bases, leaving 15 bases between the germline ends. The CDR3 has 17 residues. Germline CDR1 is SGHTA and CDR2 is FQGNSA. CDR3 residues: CASSLANWGVGNEKLFF. The DNA for the CDR3 is TGTGCCAGCAGCTTAGCGAATTGGGGTGTAGGTAATGAAAAACTGTTTTTT. The full variable domain, its missing parts supplied by reference TRBV7-2 and TRBJ1-4, is GAGVSQSPSNKVTEKGKDVELRCDPISGHTALYWYRQSLGQGLEFLIYFQGNSAPDKSGLPSDRFSAERTGGSVSTLTIQRTQQEDSAVYLCASSLANWGVGNEKLFFGSGTQLSVL.

The chain uses TRBV13 and TRBJ2-2; the D is unclear. V was shortened by 5 bases and J by 5 bases, with 9 bases between the two germline ends. The CDR3 has 13 residues. Germline CDR1 reads PRHDT; CDR2 reads FYEKMQ (reference sequence). CDR3 nucleotide sequence: TGTGCCAGCAGCCCGGGTCTTACCGGGGAGCTGTTTTTT. It yields the protein CASSPGLTGELFF. Full variable domain (outside the CDR3, taken from reference TRBV13 and TRBJ2-2): AAGVIQSPRHLIKEKRETATLKCYPIPRHDTVYWYQQGPGQDPQFLISFYEKMQSDKGSIPDRFSAQQFSDYHSELNMSSLELGDSALYFCASSPGLTGELFFGEGSRLTVL.

CDR3 loop: CASSPGGGGSQPQHF. The CDR3 DNA is TGTGCCAGCTCACCAGGGGGAGGGGGCAGTCAGCCCCAGCATTTT. J is TRBJ1-5 and V is TRBV18; the match to TRBD1 covers 7 bases. The CDR3 sequence is 15 residues long. Germline CDR1 and CDR2: KGHSH and LQKENI. V shed 2 bases, J shed 6 bases, and the junction held 7 bases outside the gene matches.